What follows are 27 T cell receptor beta chains derived from one specimen sequenced in a study of OX40 agonist ivuxolimab in advanced cancers. This table comes from immunoSEQ multiplex PCR, and its TCRdb copy is limited to in-frame clones, with some not included. Of approximately 69,000 clones listed, almost 90% are singletons. The starting material was CD4+ or CD8+ T cells sorted from blood, obtained in a trial of the OX40 agonist ivuxolimab. Every receptor here comes from an adult with an advanced solid tumor such as melanoma, head and neck, liver or kidney cancer.

The chain is built from TRBV6-6 and TRBJ1-6; 7 nucleotides match TRBD1. After removal of 6 bases from V and 5 bases from J, the junction contained 7 bases not matched to a gene. This CDR3 region has 15 residues. Germline CDR1 MNHNY, CDR2 SVGAGI (reference sequence). DNA of the CDR3: TGTGCCAGCAGAGGGGAGACAGGGAATAATTCACCCCTCCACTTT. It codes for CASRGETGNNSPLHF.

This chain uses TRBV29-1 with TRBJ2-7; 7 bases fit TRBD2. Germline assignment: CDR1 SQVTM and CDR2 ANQGSEA. The CDR3 covers 13 residues. Trimming at V came to 5 bases and at J to 7 bases, leaving 11 bases not matched to a gene. The CDR3 nucleotides read TGCAGCGTTCTAAGAGCCCTGGGGGGGGAGCAGTACTTC. Translating it yields CSVLRALGGEQYF.

The rearrangement joins TRBV18 to TRBJ1-1, with D unclear. The V and J ends lost 6 bases and 7 bases respectively, with 15 bases between them. Germline CDR1 and CDR2: KGHSH and LQKENI. This CDR3 contains 13 residues. CDR3 in DNA: TGTGCCAGCTCGCCCCGCCCCCTGAATGAAGCTTTCTTT. Its translation is CASSPRPLNEAFF.

The CDR3 DNA reads as TGTGCCAGCAGAGGGGGAGGGACACCGGAGACCCAGTACTTC. Protein: CASRGGGTPETQYF. The chain combines TRBV5-4 with TRBJ2-5; perhaps TRBD2 as D (7 bases). The CDR3 runs 14 residues. Between the trimmed V and J ends, which lost 5 bases and 5 bases, there was a span of 16 bases. Germline V gene sequence: CDR1 SGHNT, CDR2 YYREEE (reference sequence).

The rearrangement uses TRBV9 and TRBJ2-3, with D uncertain. Germline assignment: CDR1 SGDLS and CDR2 YYNGEE. The CDR3 contains 16 residues. V lost 3 bases to trimming and J lost 2 bases, with 16 bases between them. CDR3 protein: CASSGADGRYTDTQYF. DNA of the CDR3: TGTGCCAGCAGCGGGGCCGACGGCAGATACACAGATACGCAGTATTTT.

The rearrangement joins TRBV7-3 to TRBJ2-2, with 9 bases that match TRBD1. The CDR3 has 15 amino acids. J gave up 3 bases and V 4 bases, and 3 bases lay outside the gene matches. Germline V gene data show CDR1 as SGHTA and CDR2 as FQGTGA. As DNA, the CDR3 is TGTGCCAGCAGCTCAAGGACAGGGGACACCGGGGAGCTGTTTTTT. This encodes CASSSRTGDTGELFF.

This chain joins TRBV28 and TRBJ2-7, with a possible D match to TRBD2 (5 bases). With 8 bases removed from V and 2 bases from J, the gap between germline ends came to 10 bases. The CDR3 totals 12 residues. Germline V gives CDR1 MDHEN, CDR2 SYDVKM. The CDR3 DNA follows: TGTGCCAGCGGGAGTCGGCCCTACGAGCAGTACTTC. This translates into CASGSRPYEQYF.

The genes are TRBV13 and TRBJ2-7, with 10 bases aligning to TRBD1. The V gene's germline CDR1 is PRHDT and CDR2 FYEKMQ (reference sequence). The V and J ends lost 5 bases and 6 bases, in that order; junction bases with no gene match: 10. The CDR3 consists of 15 residues. This CDR3 reads CASSSRTGGVSEQYF. The DNA of the CDR3 is TGTGCCAGCAGCAGTCGGACAGGGGGGGTTAGCGAGCAGTACTTC.

The J gene is TRBJ2-5, the V gene TRBV5-4; 9 bases are shared with TRBD1. J gave up 3 bases and V 2 bases, and 2 bases lay outside the gene matches. The germline gives CDR1 SGHNT, CDR2 YYREEE (reference sequence). There are 14 residues in the CDR3. The chain's CDR3 is CASSFTGGEETQYF. CDR3 DNA: TGTGCCAGCAGCTTTACAGGGGGCGAAGAGACCCAGTACTTC.

V usage is TRBV6-9 and J usage is TRBJ2-7; no reliable D call. Germline assignment: CDR1 MNHGY and CDR2 SVAAGI. The V and J ends lost 11 bases and 5 bases respectively, with 25 bases between them. There are 15 residues in the CDR3. The CDR3 protein is CAPYPYFERLHEQYF. The CDR3 bases are TGTGCCCCCTACCCCTATTTTGAGAGGCTACACGAGCAGTACTTC.

The gene calls are TRBV27 and TRBJ2-1; the match to TRBD2 covers 9 bases. The junction had 11 bases not matched to a gene; V was cut back by 7 bases and J by 4 bases. The CDR3 is made up of 16 amino acids. CDR1 is MNHEY and CDR2 is SMNVEV in the germline V gene (reference sequence). The CDR3 DNA sequence: TGTGCCAGCAATCAAAGGCTGACTAGCGGTTACAATGAGCAGTTCTTC. Translating it yields CASNQRLTSGYNEQFF.

The V call is TRBV5-4, the J call TRBJ2-1; D ambiguous. V was cut by 3 bases and J by 4 bases, with 20 bases left in between. CDR1 is SGHNT and CDR2 is YYREEE in the germline V gene (reference sequence). This CDR3 comprises 17 residues. CDR3 amino acids: CASSSLLGNSNYNEQFF. DNA for the CDR3: TGTGCCAGCAGCTCGCTATTGGGAAATTCGAATTACAATGAGCAGTTCTTC.

The V gene is TRBV5-1, the J gene TRBJ2-7; tentative D call: TRBD2 (5 bases). Germline values: CDR1 SGHRS, CDR2 YFSETQ. Trimming took 1 base from V and 1 from J, leaving 9 bases between them. This CDR3 region has 14 residues. CDR3 loop: CASSLSGPSYEQYF. Written as DNA, the CDR3 is TGCGCCAGCAGCTTGAGCGGACCGTCCTACGAGCAGTACTTC.

The chain recombines TRBV6-5 with TRBJ2-7, with D perhaps being TRBD1 or TRBD2 (6 bases each). Germline CDR1 and CDR2: MNHEY and SVGAGI. Trimming removed 6 bases from V and 3 bases from J, with 15 bases in between. The length of the CDR3 is 14 residues. For the CDR3, the DNA is TGTGCCAGCAGAGCGCCGGGGGCCCGCTACGAGCAGTACTTC. Amino acid sequence: CASRAPGARYEQYF.

The chain couples TRBV7-2 to TRBJ1-5; D possibly corresponds to TRBD1 (6 bases). With 6 bases removed from V and 6 bases from J, the gap between germline ends came to 18 bases. The CDR3 is 15 amino acids. Germline V CDR1 and CDR2: SGHTA, FQGNSA. For the CDR3, the DNA is TGTGCCAGCAGAGGAGAAGGGGGGGACGGTCAGCCCCAGCATTTT. Translating it yields CASRGEGGDGQPQHF. Full variable domain (remainder filled in from reference TRBV7-2 and TRBJ1-5): GAGVSQSPSNKVTEKGKDVELRCDPISGHTALYWYRQSLGQGLEFLIYFQGNSAPDKSGLPSDRFSAERTGGSVSTLTIQRTQQEDSAVYLCASRGEGGDGQPQHFGDGTRLSIL.

The DNA for the CDR3 is TGTGCCAGCAGACTATTCACAGGGGTCGGCTACGAGCAGTACTTC. The encoded protein is CASRLFTGVGYEQYF. The genes are TRBV27 and TRBJ2-7; 7 nucleotides agree with TRBD1. This CDR3 has 15 amino acids. The V segment lost 6 bases and the J segment 3 bases; nucleotides outside the gene matches: 11. Germline V gene data show CDR1 as MNHEY and CDR2 as SMNVEV (reference sequence).

This clone came up a few times. The junction does not match germline at one end; this may be a read error. The chain has TRBV7-7 and TRBJ2-1, with 7 bases lining up with TRBD2. Germline lookup yields CDR1 SSHAT and CDR2 FNYEAQ (reference sequence). The CDR3 covers 15 residues. CDR3 protein: CASSLDGGSRNEQFF. CDR3 coding DNA: TGTGCTAGCAGCTTAGATGGCGGGAGCAGAAATGAGCAGTTCTTC.

This CDR3 reads CASSLAAYEQYF. As DNA, the CDR3 is TGTGCCAGCAGTTTAGCGGCCTACGAGCAGTACTTC. This chain links TRBV2 with TRBJ2-7; D is possibly TRBD2 (6 bases). Trimming took 5 bases from V and 2 from J, leaving 7 bases between them. Germline V lookup: CDR1 SNHLY, CDR2 FYNNEI. The CDR3 sequence is 12 residues long.

V is TRBV19 and J is TRBJ2-1; the match to TRBD2 covers 12 bases. Germline CDR1 and CDR2: LNHDA and SQIVND (reference sequence). V was clipped by 6 bases and J by 2 bases; unmatched bases: 2. The CDR3 consists of 15 residues. This CDR3 is CASRLAGGPYNEQFF. CDR3 in DNA: TGTGCCAGTAGGCTAGCGGGAGGGCCCTACAATGAGCAGTTCTTC. Variable domain in full (rest from reference TRBV19 and TRBJ2-1): DGGITQSPKYLFRKEGQNVTLSCEQNLNHDAMYWYRQDPGQGLRLIYYSQIVNDFQKGDIAEGYSVSREKKESFPLTVTSAQKNPTAFYLCASRLAGGPYNEQFFGPGTRLTVL.

This clone was counted a single time. The chain joins TRBV18 to TRBJ1-2; no clear D gene. Per the germline V gene, CDR1 is KGHSH and CDR2 is LQKENI. This CDR3 is built from 13 residues. The V end lost 2 bases, the J end lost 5 bases, and 9 bases lay between the germline ends. The CDR3 here is CASSPDLGYGYTF. Here the CDR3 DNA reads TGTGCCAGCTCACCAGACCTTGGGTATGGCTACACCTTC.

This CDR3 reads CASSFSRRRDRLGYEQYF. The CDR3 DNA sequence: TGTGCCAGCAGTTTTTCCCGGCGCCGGGACAGGTTAGGCTACGAGCAGTACTTC. J is TRBJ2-7 and V is TRBV27; TRBD1 aligns across 8 bases. Germline loops: CDR1 MNHEY, CDR2 SMNVEV (reference sequence). The CDR3 length is 18 residues. Germline trimming cut 3 bases from V and 3 bases from J; bases unmatched to any gene: 16.

The gene calls are TRBV25-1 and TRBJ2-7, with D tentatively TRBD1 (7 bases). The CDR3 contains 13 residues. The V gene lost 6 bases and the J gene lost 4 bases, with 13 bases spanning the gap. Germline lookup yields CDR1 MGHDK and CDR2 SYGVNS. The CDR3 DNA is TGTGCCAGCAGCCAGGGGGGTAGGTACGAGCAGTACTTC. This encodes CASSQGGRYEQYF.

This chain uses TRBV9 with TRBJ2-3, with 7 bases fitting TRBD2. This CDR3 is 14 amino acids long. Looked up from germline, CDR1 is SGDLS and CDR2 is YYNGEE. V gave up 3 bases and J gave up 6 bases; unmatched junction bases: 7. CDR3 loop: CASSAGRIGDTQYF. The CDR3 DNA is TGTGCCAGCAGCGCCGGGAGGATTGGGGATACGCAGTATTTT.

This rearrangement joins TRBV6-6 to TRBJ1-2, with TRBD1 identical over 7 bases. The CDR3 is made up of 15 amino acids. Per germline, CDR1 MNHNY and CDR2 SVGAGI (reference sequence). With 4 bases clipped from V and 3 bases from J, the junction kept 8 bases outside the gene matches. As DNA, the CDR3 is TGTGCCAGCAGTTTTGGACAGGCTGGTCACTATGGCTACACCTTC. Its protein product is CASSFGQAGHYGYTF.

The rearrangement joins TRBV6-4 to TRBJ2-2, with D unclear. V was shortened by 4 bases and J by 7 bases, with 13 bases between the two germline ends. The CDR3 has 14 amino acids. Germline assignment: CDR1 MRHNA and CDR2 SNTAGT. CDR3 loop: CASSAVPSGGELFF. The CDR3 nucleotides read TGTGCCAGCAGTGCGGTCCCCTCCGGCGGGGAGCTGTTTTTT.

The chain uses TRBV19 and TRBJ2-2; 11 nucleotides agree with TRBD2. This CDR3 is 14 amino acids long. J was trimmed by 8 bases and V by 5 bases; bases with no gene match: 4. Germline values: CDR1 LNHDA, CDR2 SQIVND (reference sequence). In DNA, the CDR3 is TGTGCCAGTAGTGCGTCTAGCGGGAGGGGGGAGCTGTTTTTT. It specifies CASSASSGRGELFF.

This chain uses TRBV4-2 with TRBJ2-5; 11 bases map to TRBD2. The germline V gene has CDR1 LGHNA and CDR2 YNFKEQ. The CDR3 spans 16 residues. J was trimmed by 5 bases and V by 0 bases; bases with no gene match: 5. The CDR3 loop reads CASSQDTSGSFETQYF. The CDR3 DNA sequence: TGTGCCAGCAGCCAAGATACTAGCGGGAGTTTTGAGACCCAGTACTTC.